Following are 9 T cell receptor beta chains from one sample sequenced in a study of beta chain features in type 1 diabetes. Expressed TCRB transcripts were sequenced, since all the RNA that had been isolated was reverse transcribed. Method: immunoSEQ multiplex PCR; TCRdb's copy keeps in-frame clones and lacks some. The sample shows some 150,000 clones, 8% to 13% of them seen only once. Sequenced input: naive CD4+ T cells from blood. These receptors were taken from a man between 18 and 35 years old in good health.

DNA of the CDR3: TGTGCCAGCAGCACCACCGGGACTAGTCCCTCCGTGGCGCAGTATTTT. Translation gives CASSTTGTSPSVAQYF. The chain carries TRBV5-8 and TRBJ2-3; TRBD2 agrees at 8 bases. The CDR3 is 16 residues long. Per germline, CDR1 SGHTS and CDR2 YDEGEE. The trim removed 4 bases at V and 10 bases at J, leaving 17 bases unmatched.

This clone was observed many times. The J gene is TRBJ2-3, the V gene TRBV30; 9 bases align to TRBD1. V shed 5 bases, J shed 5 bases, and the junction held 14 bases outside the gene matches. The CDR3 runs to 16 residues. The germline gives CDR1 GTSNPN, CDR2 SVGIG (reference sequence). The CDR3 nucleotides read TGTGCCTGGGGTTACCGCCGGGACAGGGTGGAAGATACGCAGTATTTT. Its translation: CAWGYRRDRVEDTQYF.

The chain uses TRBV19 and TRBJ1-2; 8 positions agree with TRBD1. V was pared by 5 bases and J by 4 bases, with 9 bases of the junction left unmatched. This CDR3 spans 15 amino acids. CDR1 and CDR2 (germline): LNHDA, SQIVND (reference sequence). The CDR3 DNA reads as TGTGCCAGTAGTTTGGAGGCCGGGACAGGCTATGGCTACACCTTC. Protein product: CASSLEAGTGYGYTF.

This clone was observed a handful of times. This rearrangement joins TRBV7-2 to TRBJ1-5; TRBD1 agrees at 8 bases. The CDR3 length is 15 residues. Germline-derived CDR1 and CDR2 are SGHTA and FQGNSA. Trimming at V came to 2 bases and at J to 8 bases, leaving 8 bases not matched to a gene. Here the CDR3 reads CASSLTGQVFEPQHF. For the CDR3, the DNA is TGTGCCAGCAGCTTAACGGGACAGGTATTTGAGCCCCAGCATTTT.

The chain has TRBV7-9 and TRBJ1-1; 7 nucleotides align to TRBD1. V gave up 3 bases and J gave up 0 bases; unmatched junction bases: 1. CDR1 is SEHNR, CDR2 FQNEAQ, per germline (reference sequence). The length of the CDR3 is 14 residues. The CDR3 sequence: CASSLGQLNTEAFF. CDR3 nucleotides: TGTGCCAGCAGCTTGGGACAGCTGAACACTGAAGCTTTCTTT.

There are a few counts of this clone. The genes are TRBV28 and TRBJ2-3; D is undetermined. Germline V gives CDR1 MDHEN, CDR2 SYDVKM. The CDR3 consists of 13 residues. V lost 3 bases and J lost 1, with 5 bases in between. The CDR3 protein is CASSLAGTDTQYF. The DNA for the CDR3 is TGTGCCAGCAGTTTGGCTGGCACAGATACGCAGTATTTT.

This clone was seen a handful of times. The chain recombines TRBV2 with TRBJ2-7; 9 positions agree with TRBD1. Germline CDR1 reads SNHLY; CDR2 reads FYNNEI. The CDR3 length is 15 residues. V lost 6 bases, J lost 1 base, and 7 bases stayed unmatched. DNA for the CDR3: TGTGCCAGCAGGGGACAGGGCCTAAATTCCTACGAGCAGTACTTC. This sequence encodes CASRGQGLNSYEQYF.

The chain couples TRBV4-1 to TRBJ2-7; 7 nucleotides agree with TRBD1. This CDR3 is built from 15 residues. Losses at the gene ends were 4 bases for V and 2 bases for J; bases not matched to a gene: 8. Germline values: CDR1 MGHRA, CDR2 YSYEKL. CDR3 sequence reads: CASSPAPGQTYEQYF. The CDR3 DNA sequence: TGCGCCAGCAGCCCAGCTCCGGGACAGACCTACGAGCAGTACTTC.

This clone appeared a few times. The rearrangement links TRBV6-5 to TRBJ2-7; a weak D match, TRBD1 (5 bases). Germline lookup yields CDR1 MNHEY and CDR2 SVGAGI. This CDR3 is 12 amino acids long. V was cut by 6 bases and J by 7 bases, with 13 bases left in between. Here the CDR3 DNA reads TGTGCCAGCAGACCCAGGGTTGGTGAGCAGTACTTC. Translation: CASRPRVGEQYF.